The clone carrying this T cell receptor (beta chain) was picked up many times. Its antigen is not identified. The data derive from a study of T cell repertoires in cytomegalovirus infection. Study overall: Use of recently identified HLA-C-restricted and well-studied HLA-B-restricted CMV epitopes was part of the study. Indicated by public TCR beta signatures were CMV infection and matching HLA type.

TCRdb ran MiXCR on the reads and lists one entry per CDR3 protein. The sample holds 45,000 to 50,000 distinct CDR3 sequences, nearly 20% seen once. CDR1 and CDR2 from the germline V gene are SEHNR and FQNEAQ (reference sequence). The V end lost 5 bases, the J end lost 5 bases, and 18 bases lay between the germline ends. The CDR3 runs 15 residues. Study outcomes and limitations: Dominating the ex vivo response were HLA-C-restricted CMV-specific TCR beta clonotypes.

This receptor was identified in a human donor in good health (CMV status not recorded). Some clones in this sample may be carry-over from other donors' samples. The sample here was CD8+ T cells from cultured PBMCs, taken from culture after CMV antigen stimulation. V is TRBV7-9 and J is TRBJ2-5; possibly TRBD2 for D (5 bases). This CDR3 is CASSPRAERWETQYF. CDR3 DNA sequence: TGTGCCAGCAGCCCGCGGGCGGAGCGGTGGGAGACCCAGTACTTC.